The 15 T cell receptor beta chains reported below all come from one sample, sequenced in a study of blood T cell repertoires in COVID-19. TCRdb's table, derived via immunoSEQ multiplex PCR, lists solely in-frame clones and lacks some. The sample lists about 120,000 clones; around 86% were seen once. Sequenced sample: peripheral blood. Receptors originate from a woman aged 70-85 years with acute or convalescent COVID-19.

J is TRBJ1-2 and V is TRBV7-6; no clear D gene. CDR1 and CDR2 from the germline V gene are SGHVS and FNYEAQ. Trimming took 1 base from V and 4 from J, leaving 10 bases between them. There are 14 residues in the CDR3. CDR3 coding DNA: TGTGCCAGCAGCTTAGGAGCAGACACCTATGGCTACACCTTC. Encoded protein: CASSLGADTYGYTF. Variable domain in full (rest from reference TRBV7-6 and TRBJ1-2): GAGVSQSPRYKVTKRGQDVALRCDPISGHVSLYWYRQALGQGPEFLTYFNYEAQQDKSGLPNDRFSAERPEGSISTLTIQRTEQRDSAMYRCASSLGADTYGYTFGSGTRLTVV.

The chain has TRBV6-1 and TRBJ1-2, with D unclear. CDR1 and CDR2 (germline): MNHNS, SASEGT. This CDR3 has 14 residues. Between the trimmed V and J ends, which lost 1 base and 2 bases, there was a span of 8 bases. The CDR3 region is CASSEGGGNYGYTF. The CDR3 nucleotides read TGTGCCAGCAGTGAAGGGGGAGGGAACTATGGCTACACCTTC.

The chain employs TRBV28 and TRBJ2-3; TRBD1 is a possible D gene (7 bases). Germline V gives CDR1 MDHEN, CDR2 SYDVKM. The CDR3 spans 17 residues. Trimming left V 2 bases short and J 5 bases short, with 20 bases between. The CDR3 is CASSLRSRGVGKDTQYF. The CDR3 coding sequence is TGTGCCAGCAGTTTACGCTCCAGGGGGGTAGGTAAAGATACGCAGTATTTT.

This chain links TRBV7-2 with TRBJ1-1; 7 bases map to TRBD1. The germline gives CDR1 SGHTA, CDR2 FQGNSA. The CDR3 is 15 residues long. V was clipped by 5 bases and J by 1 base; unmatched bases: 7. The chain's CDR3 is CASSQSGGRNTEAFF. In DNA, the CDR3 is TGTGCCAGCAGCCAATCAGGGGGAAGGAACACTGAAGCTTTCTTT.

The chain employs TRBV6-5 and TRBJ1-6; D call uncertain. V was shortened by 4 bases and J by 1 base, with 8 bases between the two germline ends. The CDR3 length is 15 residues. Per the germline V gene, CDR1 is MNHEY and CDR2 is SVGAGI. The CDR3 nucleotides read TGTGCCAGCAGTTTACAGCCTTCCTATAATTCACCCCTCCACTTT. Amino acid sequence: CASSLQPSYNSPLHF.

The V call is TRBV12-5, the J call TRBJ2-3, with 9 nucleotides matching TRBD2. CDR1 is LGHNT, CDR2 FRNRAP, per germline. The J segment lost 5 bases and the V segment lost 7 bases, leaving 7 bases of the junction unmatched. The CDR3 sequence is 14 residues long. The CDR3: CASAPSGAGDTQYF. The CDR3 region has the DNA TGTGCTAGTGCCCCTAGCGGGGCTGGAGATACGCAGTATTTT.

This rearrangement joins TRBV18 to TRBJ1-5; 9 bases agree with TRBD1. The germline V gene has CDR1 KGHSH and CDR2 LQKENI. With 5 bases clipped from V and 1 base from J, the junction kept 3 bases outside the gene matches. CDR3 length equals 15 residues. CDR3: CASSRQGGSNQPQHF. In DNA, the CDR3 is TGTGCCAGCTCAAGACAGGGGGGAAGCAATCAGCCCCAGCATTTT.

V and J are TRBV18 and TRBJ1-2, with 8 bases aligning to TRBD1. CDR3 length equals 14 residues. J lost 4 bases, V lost 2 bases, and 3 bases had no gene match. CDR1 KGHSH and CDR2 LQKENI come from the germline V gene. The CDR3 sequence is CASSPSDRGYGYTF. Here the CDR3 DNA reads TGTGCCAGCTCACCAAGTGACAGGGGCTATGGCTACACCTTC.

This clone was counted between two and nine times. V and J are TRBV5-1 and TRBJ1-1, with TRBD1 matching over 7 bases. Germline loops: CDR1 SGHRS, CDR2 YFSETQ. This CDR3 comprises 17 residues. With 4 bases clipped from V and 3 bases from J, the junction kept 15 bases outside the gene matches. CDR3 bases: TGCGCCAGCAGCCCCACATTTGGACAGGTAGGGGACACTGAAGCTTTCTTT. Protein: CASSPTFGQVGDTEAFF.

The chain recombines TRBV30 with TRBJ1-4, with D possibly matching TRBD1 (6 bases). The V end was cut by 4 bases, the J end by 7 bases, with 16 bases between. The germline CDR1 and CDR2 sequences are GTSNPN and SVGIG (reference sequence). The CDR3 has 14 residues. The CDR3 is CAWTNSGGSEKLFF. The CDR3 nucleotides read TGTGCCTGGACCAACTCGGGGGGCAGTGAAAAACTGTTTTTT.

The V and J genes are TRBV29-1 and TRBJ1-5; a weak D match, TRBD1 (6 bases). The germline CDR1 and CDR2 sequences are SQVTM and ANQGSEA. Trimming took off 1 base at V and 6 bases at J, with 16 bases between the two ends. The CDR3 is 15 residues long. In nucleotides, the CDR3 is TGCAGCGTTGAAGGGGATGGCGGGGGCGGTCAGCCCCAGCATTTT. It yields the protein CSVEGDGGGGQPQHF. The variable domain in full, with the rest retrieved from reference TRBV29-1 and TRBJ1-5, is SAVISQKPSRDICQRGTSLTIQCQVDSQVTMMFWYRQQPGQSLTLIATANQGSEATYESGFVIDKFPISRPNLTFSTLTVSNMSPEDSSIYLCSVEGDGGGGQPQHFGDGTRLSIL.

The chain is built from TRBV25-1 and TRBJ1-6; D is unresolved. This CDR3 spans 15 amino acids. The V end lost 10 bases, the J end lost 10 bases, and 23 bases lay between the germline ends. CDR1 is MGHDK and CDR2 is SYGVNS in the germline V gene. The CDR3 DNA follows: TGTGCCAACCGGACCCATCCTAGCTGGGGATCACCCCTCCACTTT. Translating it yields CANRTHPSWGSPLHF.

The chain is built from TRBV5-1 and TRBJ2-3; 7 bases fit TRBD1. V lost 4 bases and J lost 2; bases outside the gene matches: 4. Germline V CDR1 and CDR2: SGHRS, YFSETQ. The CDR3 sequence is 14 residues long. CDR3 nucleotides: TGCGCCAGCAGCCCAGGGGGTCCCACAGATACGCAGTATTTT. It specifies CASSPGGPTDTQYF.

The chain employs TRBV7-3 and TRBJ1-2; 8 bases agree with TRBD1. Trimming removed 6 bases from V and 8 bases from J; junction bases left unmatched: 14. Germline V gives CDR1 SGHTA, CDR2 FQGTGA. The CDR3 consists of 15 residues. The CDR3 DNA sequence: TGTGCCAGCAGTTCTCCTGGACAGGGCCACTTGGGCTACACCTTC. Its translation is CASSSPGQGHLGYTF.

This chain links TRBV3-1 (or the pseudogene TRBV3-2) with TRBJ2-5; TRBD2 matches at 10 bases. The CDR3 consists of 14 residues. V dropped 2 bases and J dropped 5; count of bases not matched to a gene: 2. Per germline, CDR1 LGHDT and CDR2 YNNKEL (reference sequence). CDR3 nucleotides: TGTGCCAGCAGCCAACAGACTAGCGGGGAGACCCAGTACTTC. This codes for CASSQQTSGETQYF.